Each of the 14 T cell receptor beta chains below was sequenced from the same sample in a study of cytomegalovirus exposure and HLA in healthy donors. This PCR relied on a set of 60 Vbeta primers and 13 Jbeta primers. Data came from immunoSEQ multiplex PCR; TCRdb stores just in-frame clones and leaves some out. This repertoire shows 130,000 to 150,000 clones, roughly 66% found once; its top ten account for approximately 1.8%. The sample was PBMCs. The source of these receptors is a woman under 30 in good health and CMV-seronegative.

The chain carries TRBV28 and TRBJ1-2, with TRBD1 matching 11 bases. The germline gives CDR1 MDHEN, CDR2 SYDVKM. The J segment lost 4 bases and the V segment lost 7 bases, leaving 8 bases of the junction unmatched. CDR3 size: 15 residues. Written as DNA, the CDR3 is TGTGCCAGCACCTTGCCGGGGACAGGGGGCTATGGCTACACCTTC. Translating gives CASTLPGTGGYGYTF.

In its sample, this clone was seen a few times. The V call is TRBV25-1, the J call TRBJ2-5; possibly TRBD2 for D (5 bases). Germline CDR1 reads MGHDK; CDR2 reads SYGVNS. CDR3 length: 14 amino acids. Trimming cost V 3 bases and J 4 bases, with 12 bases left between them. The CDR3 here is CASSDFSEGETQYF. The CDR3 DNA follows: TGTGCCAGCAGTGACTTCAGCGAGGGAGAGACCCAGTACTTC. Together with reference TRBV25-1 and TRBJ2-5, the CDR3 gives the full variable domain: EADIYQTPRYLVIGTGKKITLECSQTMGHDKMYWYQQDPGMELHLIHYSYGVNSTEKGDLSSESTVSRIRTEHFPLTLESARPSHTSQYLCASSDFSEGETQYFGPGTRLLVL.

The table lists this clone with a few counts. This chain connects TRBV29-1 to TRBJ1-1; D uncertain. The CDR3 spans 14 residues. The V and J ends lost 4 bases and 3 bases respectively, with 15 bases between them. Germline CDR1 SQVTM, CDR2 ANQGSEA. CDR3 DNA sequence: TGCAGCGTTGGTTCCTTACTGAGGGACACTGAAGCTTTCTTT. This sequence encodes CSVGSLLRDTEAFF.

The V gene is TRBV7-3, the J gene TRBJ2-7; 8 bases match TRBD2. V dropped 1 base and J dropped 2; count of bases not matched to a gene: 4. The CDR3 is 15 amino acids. Germline V CDR1 and CDR2: SGHTA, FQGTGA. CDR3 nucleotides: TGTGCCAGCAGCTTAAGCGGGGGGACAACCTACGAGCAGTACTTC. This codes for CASSLSGGTTYEQYF.

The V call is TRBV18, the J call TRBJ1-5; D may be TRBD1 (6 bases). Trimming took off 2 bases at V and 7 bases at J, with 15 bases between the two ends. The CDR3 is 15 residues long. Looked up from germline, CDR1 is KGHSH and CDR2 is LQKENI. The CDR3 coding sequence is TGTGCCAGCTCACCATCCAGGGGCGCTTACCAGCCCCAGCATTTT. Translation: CASSPSRGAYQPQHF. The complete variable domain, with remaining parts taken from reference TRBV18 and TRBJ1-5, reads NAGVMQNPRHLVRRRGQEARLRCSPMKGHSHVYWYRQLPEEGLKFMVYLQKENIIDESGMPKERFSAEFPKEGPSILRIQQVVRGDSAAYFCASSPSRGAYQPQHFGDGTRLSIL.

The rearrangement uses TRBV6-5 and TRBJ2-2; TRBD1 is a possible D gene (5 bases). CDR1 and CDR2 (germline): MNHEY, SVGAGI. The CDR3 covers 14 residues. Trimming left V 5 bases short and J 0 bases short, with 7 bases between. DNA for the CDR3: TGTGCCAGCAGTCCAGGGTCGAACACCGGGGAGCTGTTTTTT. This codes for CASSPGSNTGELFF.

The table lists this clone with a count of one. This rearrangement joins TRBV7-9 to TRBJ1-2, with 9 bases that match TRBD1. The CDR3 runs 14 residues. Germline CDR1 is SEHNR and CDR2 is FQNEAQ (reference sequence). With V trimmed by 1 base and J by 5 bases, 2 bases remained unmatched. CDR3 protein: CASSLVGTGYGYTF. In nucleotides, the CDR3 is TGTGCCAGCAGCTTAGTAGGGACAGGGTATGGCTACACCTTC.

The V call is TRBV4-1, the J call TRBJ2-1, with 7 nucleotides matching TRBD1. This CDR3 has 16 residues. The germline gives CDR1 MGHRA, CDR2 YSYEKL. The J segment lost 3 bases and the V segment lost 0 bases, leaving 5 bases of the junction unmatched. The CDR3 protein is CASSQDQQGLYNEQFF. The CDR3 nucleotides are TGCGCCAGCAGCCAAGATCAACAGGGGCTCTACAATGAGCAGTTCTTC.

The V gene is TRBV19, the J gene TRBJ1-5, with unresolved D. The germline gives CDR1 LNHDA, CDR2 SQIVND (reference sequence). V was pared by 8 bases and J by 3 bases, with 11 bases between. CDR3 length equals 13 residues. The CDR3 reads CASSQAYNQPQHF. CDR3 coding DNA: TGTGCCAGTTCTCAGGCGTACAATCAGCCCCAGCATTTT.

Concerning this clone: Relative to the germline gene, one junction end is altered; a read error may explain this. This sequence joins TRBV5-4 and TRBJ2-6; D is perhaps TRBD1 (5 bases). Germline values: CDR1 SGHNT, CDR2 YYREEE (reference sequence). The CDR3 runs 16 residues. The CDR3 here is CASSFYGRSGANGLTF. CDR3 in DNA: TGTGCCAGCAGCTTTTACGGCCGCTCTGGGGCCAACGGCCTGACTTTC.

The chain couples TRBV15 to TRBJ1-4; D not certain. V shed 7 bases and J shed 0 bases, with 18 bases lying between them. This CDR3 is 17 amino acids long. Germline V gene data show CDR1 as LNHNV and CDR2 as YYDKDF (reference sequence). CDR3 sequence (DNA): TGTGCCACCAACAACGAAGTCTGGCCCGCAACTAATGAAAAACTGTTTTTT. Residues: CATNNEVWPATNEKLFF. The full variable domain, with the rest looked up from reference TRBV15 and TRBJ1-4, is DAMVIQNPRYQVTQFGKPVTLSCSQTLNHNVMYWYQQKSSQAPKLLFHYYDKDFNNEADTPDNFQSRRPNTSFCFLDIRSPGLGDTAMYLCATNNEVWPATNEKLFFGSGTQLSVL.

This clone has only a few counts. This sequence joins TRBV18 and TRBJ1-1, with 8 bases that match TRBD1. CDR3 length: 12 residues. Germline V lookup: CDR1 KGHSH, CDR2 LQKENI. Germline trimming cut 5 bases from V and 4 bases from J; bases unmatched to any gene: 0. The CDR3 here is CASSGQGTEAFF. CDR3 in DNA: TGTGCCAGCTCAGGACAGGGCACTGAAGCTTTCTTT.

A remark on this clone: One junction end does not reproduce the germline sequence, and a read error may be involved. Other DNA sequences in the same sample also yield this CDR3. This sequence joins TRBV7-2 and TRBJ2-2; tentatively, D is TRBD2 (5 bases). Germline-derived CDR1 and CDR2 are SGHTA and FQGNSA. CDR3 length: 16 residues. The CDR3 DNA follows: TGTGCTAGCAGCTCAGGAGCGACTACTTACACCGGGGAGCTGTTTTTT. Translated, it gives CASSSGATTYTGELFF.

The chain's CDR3 is CASSIDLGNEQFF. CDR3 sequence (DNA): TGTGCCAGCAGCATAGACTTGGGCAATGAGCAGTTCTTC. The V gene is TRBV5-4, the J gene TRBJ2-1; D gene unclear. Germline V gene sequence: CDR1 SGHNT, CDR2 YYREEE (reference sequence). CDR3 length: 13 amino acids. The ends were cut back, 4 bases at V and 6 bases at J, with 11 bases in the middle.